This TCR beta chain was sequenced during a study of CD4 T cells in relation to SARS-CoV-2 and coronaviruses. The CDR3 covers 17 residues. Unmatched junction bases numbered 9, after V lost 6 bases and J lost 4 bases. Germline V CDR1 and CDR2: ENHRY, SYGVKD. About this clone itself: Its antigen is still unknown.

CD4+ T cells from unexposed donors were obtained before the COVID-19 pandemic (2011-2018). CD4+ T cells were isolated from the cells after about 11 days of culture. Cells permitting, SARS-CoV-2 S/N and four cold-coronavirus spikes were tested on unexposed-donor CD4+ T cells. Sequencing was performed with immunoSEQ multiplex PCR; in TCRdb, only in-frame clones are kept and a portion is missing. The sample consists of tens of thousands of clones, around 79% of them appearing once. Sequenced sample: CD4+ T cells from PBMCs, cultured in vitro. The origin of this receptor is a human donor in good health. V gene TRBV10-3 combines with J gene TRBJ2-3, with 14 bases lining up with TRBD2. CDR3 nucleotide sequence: TGTGCCATCAGGCCGGGACTAGCGGGAGTTTCGGCAGATACGCAGTATTTT. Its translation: CAIRPGLAGVSADTQYF.